This entry lists 24 T cell receptor beta chains sequenced from one sample in a study of T cell clusters in autoimmune cytopenias. About 37,500 genome equivalents of blood DNA were amplified for TRB. TRB was amplified by touch-down multiplex PCR, primer pools A and B combined. TCRdb processed the multiplex PCR reads again and assigns one entry to each CDR3 protein, with no DNA. In all, the sample yields 8,500 to 14,000 distinct CDR3 sequences. The same sample was also studied in work on T cell repertoires in aging, cancer and after chemotherapy.

The sequenced sample was peripheral blood. The receptors here all came from a human donor in good health.

CDR3 region: CASSTSFTSGGAPNEQFF. J is TRBJ2-1 and V is TRBV6-5; TCRdb indicates TRBD2, and absent DNA this call remains unverified. Germline V gives CDR1 MNHEY, CDR2 SVGAGI. This CDR3 has 18 residues.

J is TRBJ1-6 and V is TRBV12-3 or TRBV12-4; as DNA is missing, the TRBD1 call by TCRdb cannot be tested. This CDR3 has 21 amino acids. CDR3 region: CASSFRLFVTGGSGGNSPLHF.

J is TRBJ2-1 and V is TRBV5-1; absent DNA, TCRdb's TRBD2 call cannot be checked. This CDR3 region has 15 residues. Germline V CDR1 and CDR2: SGHRS, YFSETQ. The CDR3: CASSLGLAGGPPRFF.

This chain links TRBV20-1 with TRBJ1-5. CDR1 is DFQATT and CDR2 is SNEGSKA in the germline V gene (reference sequence). The CDR3 covers 15 residues. CDR3 protein: CSASSPGMGNQPQHF.

This sequence joins TRBV5-1 and TRBJ2-2; the D call of TRBD1 rests on TCRdb alone, since no DNA is present to check it. The CDR3 totals 14 residues. The germline V gene encodes CDR1 SGHRS and CDR2 YFSETQ. The CDR3 is CADRVRANTGELFF.

This clonotype is called medium-sized based on its frequency. The V and J genes are TRBV29-1 and TRBJ2-1. The CDR3 has 11 amino acids. Germline assignment: CDR1 SQVTM and CDR2 ANQGSEA. CDR3 loop: CSVIDGVKQFF.

V is TRBV15 and J is TRBJ1-6; TCRdb calls TRBD1, which cannot be checked without DNA. The germline V gene has CDR1 LNHNV and CDR2 YYDKDF (reference sequence). This CDR3 has 19 residues. The CDR3 is CATSRDSRRSRGYNSPLHF.

The chain joins TRBV11-2 to TRBJ1-4. Germline V gene data show CDR1 as SGHAT and CDR2 as FQNNGV. This CDR3 comprises 16 residues. The CDR3 protein is CASSPRRAIENEKLFF.

V and J are TRBV30 and TRBJ2-7; the D gene TCRdb calls, TRBD1, cannot be checked with no DNA. Germline CDR1 and CDR2: GTSNPN and SVGIG (reference sequence). This CDR3 contains 11 residues. CDR3 sequence: CAWSVNRGRYF.

This chain joins TRBV6-1 and TRBJ2-7; TCRdb reports TRBD1, a call that lacks DNA to check it against. Germline assignment: CDR1 MNHNS and CDR2 SASEGT. The CDR3 is made up of 14 amino acids. The CDR3 region is CASSERDRGYEQYF.

The chain couples TRBV7-6 to TRBJ2-2; TCRdb outputs TRBD1, but without DNA this stays unchecked. CDR3 size: 16 residues. CDR1 is SGHVS and CDR2 is FNYEAQ in the germline V gene. The CDR3: CASSQEGDRIPGELFF. Variable domain in full (rest from reference TRBV7-6 and TRBJ2-2): GAGVSQSPRYKVTKRGQDVALRCDPISGHVSLYWYRQALGQGPEFLTYFNYEAQQDKSGLPNDRFSAERPEGSISTLTIQRTEQRDSAMYRCASSQEGDRIPGELFFGEGSRLTVL.

Here the CDR3 reads CASSLSSGSYNEQFF. The chain is built from TRBV5-4 and TRBJ2-1; the TCRdb D gene call, TRBD2, has no DNA to confirm it. This CDR3 contains 15 residues. Germline CDR1 SGHNT, CDR2 YYREEE (reference sequence).

The V and J genes are TRBV19 and TRBJ2-5; without DNA, the TCRdb call of TRBD1 cannot be checked. The CDR3 length is 14 residues. Looked up from germline, CDR1 is LNHDA and CDR2 is SQIVND (reference sequence). CDR3 protein: CASSRTGRAETQYF.

This chain links TRBV6-8 with TRBJ1-2; TCRdb reports TRBD1, a call that lacks DNA to check it against. The germline V gene encodes CDR1 MNHGY and CDR2 SAAAGT. The CDR3 has 17 amino acids. CDR3 sequence reads: CASSWTPGTPLKGGYTF.

By frequency, this clonotype registers medium-sized. V gene TRBV19 combines with J gene TRBJ2-1; the TRBD2 assignment by TCRdb is unverifiable without DNA. Germline V lookup: CDR1 LNHDA, CDR2 SQIVND (reference sequence). The length of the CDR3 is 16 residues. The CDR3 spells CASSQYRGGAYNEQFF.

The chain couples TRBV5-5 to TRBJ1-1; TCRdb's D call of TRBD1 is untestable without DNA. Germline V gene lookup returns CDR1 SGHKS and CDR2 YYEKEE (reference sequence). The CDR3 contains 14 residues. The CDR3 reads CASSPYPAGTEAFF. The whole variable domain, remainder taken from reference TRBV5-5 and TRBJ1-1, is DAGVTQSPTHLIKTRGQQVTLRCSPISGHKSVSWYQQVLGQGPQFIFQYYEKEERGRGNFPDRFSARQFPNYSSELNVNALLLGDSALYLCASSPYPAGTEAFFGQGTRLTVV.

This chain connects TRBV5-1 to TRBJ2-7; TCRdb's D call, TRBD2, is unchecked because there is no DNA. In germline, CDR1 is SGHRS, CDR2 YFSETQ. The CDR3 contains 14 residues. The CDR3 sequence: CASRRAGGTYEQYF.

The chain couples TRBV18 to TRBJ1-2. The germline CDR1 and CDR2 sequences are KGHSH and LQKENI. The CDR3 extends over 14 amino acids. CDR3 region: CASSRDGANYGYTF.

The chain joins TRBV19 to TRBJ1-1. This CDR3 spans 13 amino acids. Germline V gene data show CDR1 as LNHDA and CDR2 as SQIVND (reference sequence). The CDR3 sequence: CASNRQVNTEAFF.

This chain joins TRBV7-9 and TRBJ2-5; the TRBD2 assignment by TCRdb is unverifiable without DNA. The CDR3 is 16 residues long. Germline V gene lookup returns CDR1 SEHNR and CDR2 FQNEAQ (reference sequence). CDR3 in amino acids: CASSPGLAGGQETQYF.

The CDR3 protein is CASRPLAGGPDTQYF. The V and J genes are TRBV27 and TRBJ2-3; TCRdb calls TRBD2, which cannot be checked without DNA. The germline V gene has CDR1 MNHEY and CDR2 SMNVEV (reference sequence). The CDR3 is 15 amino acids.

The chain joins TRBV2 to TRBJ1-6; checking the TCRdb D call of TRBD1 is not possible without DNA. The CDR3 loop spans 13 amino acids. CDR1 and CDR2 (germline): SNHLY, FYNNEI. The CDR3 reads CASRGQLNSPLHF.

Its frequency marks this clonotype as medium-sized (0.01 to 0.1%). This chain links TRBV12-3 or TRBV12-4 with TRBJ2-1; the D call of TRBD2 rests on TCRdb alone, since no DNA is present to check it. There are 14 residues in the CDR3. The CDR3 reads CASSFARTSFEQFF.

The chain uses TRBV7-2 and TRBJ1-5; TCRdb calls TRBD1, which cannot be checked without DNA. The germline gives CDR1 SGHTA, CDR2 FQGNSA. CDR3 length: 14 amino acids. This CDR3 is CASSSLSPNQPQHF.